This T cell receptor (beta chain) was sequenced for a study of blood T cell repertoires in COVID-19. For the study at large: Donors in the United States, Italy and Spain gave samples during acute or convalescent COVID-19.

Authors' methods: Reference gene primer amplification yielded estimated nucleated cell counts. Data came from immunoSEQ multiplex PCR; TCRdb stores just in-frame clones and leaves some out. V, J and clone size were drawn from that table, and D and trimming were deduced from the DNA. The repertoire holds some 390,000 clones, more than 75% seen once, with 3% in the top ten. As regards this clone: Other DNA sequences of this sample code for an identical CDR3.

Per the germline V gene, CDR1 is KGHDR and CDR2 is SFDVKD. The CDR3 sequence is 14 residues long. Trimming shortened V by 3 bases and J by 2 bases, and 7 bases separated the two germline ends. V gene TRBV24-1 combines with J gene TRBJ1-5; tentatively, D is TRBD1 (5 bases). The specimen was peripheral blood. This sequence was found in a human donor in a cohort sampled during active COVID-19. The CDR3 loop is CATSDAGGNQPQHF. The CDR3 DNA sequence: TGTGCCACCAGTGATGCGGGGGGCAATCAGCCCCAGCATTTT.